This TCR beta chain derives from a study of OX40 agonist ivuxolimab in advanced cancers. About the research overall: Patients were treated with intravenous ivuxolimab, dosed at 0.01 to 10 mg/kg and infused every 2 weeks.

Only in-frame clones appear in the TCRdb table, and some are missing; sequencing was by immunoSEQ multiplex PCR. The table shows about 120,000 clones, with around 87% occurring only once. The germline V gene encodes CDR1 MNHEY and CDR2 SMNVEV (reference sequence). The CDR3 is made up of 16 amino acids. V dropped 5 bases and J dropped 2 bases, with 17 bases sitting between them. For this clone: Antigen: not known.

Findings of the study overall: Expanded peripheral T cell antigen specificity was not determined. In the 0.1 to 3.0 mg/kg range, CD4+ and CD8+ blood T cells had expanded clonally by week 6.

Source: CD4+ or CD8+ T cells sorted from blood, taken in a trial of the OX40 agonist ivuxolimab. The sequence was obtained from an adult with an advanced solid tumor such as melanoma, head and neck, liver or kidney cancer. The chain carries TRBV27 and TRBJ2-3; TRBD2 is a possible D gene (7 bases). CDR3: CASSPSGGPITDTQYF. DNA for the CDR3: TGTGCCAGCAGTCCATCGGGGGGCCCTATCACAGATACGCAGTATTTT.